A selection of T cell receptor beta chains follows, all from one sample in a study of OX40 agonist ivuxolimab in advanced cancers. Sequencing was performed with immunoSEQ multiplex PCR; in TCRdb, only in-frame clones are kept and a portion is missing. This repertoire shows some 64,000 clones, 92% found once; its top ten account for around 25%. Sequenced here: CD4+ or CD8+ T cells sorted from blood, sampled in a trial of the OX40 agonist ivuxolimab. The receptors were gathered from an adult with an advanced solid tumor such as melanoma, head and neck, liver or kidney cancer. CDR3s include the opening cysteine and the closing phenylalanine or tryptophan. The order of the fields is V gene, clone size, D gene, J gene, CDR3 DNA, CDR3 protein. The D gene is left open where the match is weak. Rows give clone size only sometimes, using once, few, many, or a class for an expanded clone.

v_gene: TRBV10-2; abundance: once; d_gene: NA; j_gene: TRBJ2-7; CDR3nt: TGCGCCAGTTTGCTGGGATCCGAGCAGTACTTC; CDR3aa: CASLLGSEQYF
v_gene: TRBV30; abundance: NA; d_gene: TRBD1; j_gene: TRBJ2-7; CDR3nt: TGTGCCTGGAGTGGAGGGACAGGGAATGCCTACGAGCAGTACTTC; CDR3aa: CAWSGGTGNAYEQYF
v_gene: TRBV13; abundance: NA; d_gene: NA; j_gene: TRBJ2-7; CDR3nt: TGTGCCAGCAGCTTAGCAGTAGCTACCTACGAGCAGTACTTC; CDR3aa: CASSLAVATYEQYF
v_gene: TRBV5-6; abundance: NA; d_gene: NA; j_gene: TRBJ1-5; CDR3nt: TGTGCCAGCAGCGGTGGGGGGGCCCTTAGCAATCAGCCCCAGCATTTT; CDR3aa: CASSGGGALSNQPQHF
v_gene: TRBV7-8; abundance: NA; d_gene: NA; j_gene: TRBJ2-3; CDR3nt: TGTGCCAGCAGCTTTAGGGACAAGGCATTAGATACGCAGTATTTT; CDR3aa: CASSFRDKALDTQYF
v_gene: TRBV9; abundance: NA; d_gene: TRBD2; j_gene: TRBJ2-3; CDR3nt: TGTGCCAGCAGCTGGGGGGAGGGGCCCCCGTCCTATTTT; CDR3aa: CASSWGEGPPSYF
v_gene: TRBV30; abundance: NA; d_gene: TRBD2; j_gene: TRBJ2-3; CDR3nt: TGTGCCTGGAGTGTACTAGCGGGACTAGATACGCAGTATTTT; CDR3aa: CAWSVLAGLDTQYF
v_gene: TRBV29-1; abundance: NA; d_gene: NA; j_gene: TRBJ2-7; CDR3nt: TGCAGCGTTGTGAGCGGATTCTACGAGCAGTACTTC; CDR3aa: CSVVSGFYEQYF
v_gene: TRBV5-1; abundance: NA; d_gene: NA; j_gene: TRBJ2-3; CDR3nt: TGCGCCAGCAGGCAGTTTGACTTGGGGGTGGACACAGATACGCAGTATTTT; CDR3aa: CASRQFDLGVDTDTQYF
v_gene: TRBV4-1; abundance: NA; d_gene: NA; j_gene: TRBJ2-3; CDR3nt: TGCGCCAGCAGTCAAGCATTAGGATCGAGGACAGATACGCAGTATTTT; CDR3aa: CASSQALGSRTDTQYF
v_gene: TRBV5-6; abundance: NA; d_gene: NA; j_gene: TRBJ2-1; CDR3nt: TGTGCCAGCAGCTTAGACCGCCTACCCTACAATGAGCAGTTCTTC; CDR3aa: CASSLDRLPYNEQFF
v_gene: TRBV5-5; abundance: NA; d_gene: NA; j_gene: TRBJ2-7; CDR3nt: TGTGCCAGCAGCTGGTCAGGGGACTACGAGCAGTACTTC; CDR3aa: CASSWSGDYEQYF
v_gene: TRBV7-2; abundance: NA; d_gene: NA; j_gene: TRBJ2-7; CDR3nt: TGTGCCAGCAGCTTAAGGCAGGATAGCTCCTACGAGCAGTACTTC; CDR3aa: CASSLRQDSSYEQYF
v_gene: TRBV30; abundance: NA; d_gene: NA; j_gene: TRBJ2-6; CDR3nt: TGTGCCTGGAGTGAGGGGAGCTCTGGGGCCAACGTCCTGACTTTC; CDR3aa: CAWSEGSSGANVLTF
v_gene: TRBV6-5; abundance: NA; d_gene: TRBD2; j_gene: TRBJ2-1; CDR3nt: TGTGTCAGCAGTTACTCGGGAGCGGGAGCTCGGAATGAGCAGTTCTTC; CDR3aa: CVSSYSGAGARNEQFF
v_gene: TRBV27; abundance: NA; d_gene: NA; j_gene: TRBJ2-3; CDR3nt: TGTGCCAGCAGTTTAATGGGGGGTACGCAGTATTTT; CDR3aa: CASSLMGGTQYF
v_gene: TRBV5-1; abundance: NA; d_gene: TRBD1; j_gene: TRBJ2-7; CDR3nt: TGCGCCAGCCGACAGGGGTTAAACGAGCAGTACTTC; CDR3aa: CASRQGLNEQYF
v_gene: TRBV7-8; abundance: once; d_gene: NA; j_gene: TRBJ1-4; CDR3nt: TGTGCCAGCAGCCCCTCCCCCAGCGATAATGAAAAACTGTTTTTT; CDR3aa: CASSPSPSDNEKLFF
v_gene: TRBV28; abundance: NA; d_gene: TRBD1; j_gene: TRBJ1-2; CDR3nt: TGTGCCACAATCGACAGGGCCTATGGCTACACCTTC; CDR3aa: CATIDRAYGYTF
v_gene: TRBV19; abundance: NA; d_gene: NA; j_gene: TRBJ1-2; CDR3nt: TGTGCCAGTAGTATATCCTCATTCATCGTAGCTAACTATGGCTACACCTTC; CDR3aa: CASSISSFIVANYGYTF
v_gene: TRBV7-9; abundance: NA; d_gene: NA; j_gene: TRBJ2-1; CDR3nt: TGTGCCAGCAGCTCGAATGAGCAGTTCTTC; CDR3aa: CASSSNEQFF
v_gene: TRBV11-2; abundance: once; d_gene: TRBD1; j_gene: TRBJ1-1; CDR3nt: TGTGCCAGCAGCTTATATCCAGTGGCAGGGGGAGAGGGTGAAGCTTTCTTT; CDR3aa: CASSLYPVAGGEGEAFF
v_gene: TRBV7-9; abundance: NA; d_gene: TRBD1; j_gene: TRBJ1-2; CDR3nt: TGTGCCAGCAGCTTAGCCTACAGGGGGCGTAACTATGGCTACACCTTC; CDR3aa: CASSLAYRGRNYGYTF
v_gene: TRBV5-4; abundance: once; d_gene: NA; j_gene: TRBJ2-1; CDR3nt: TGTGCCAGCAGCAATGTGGGGCAGAACAATGAGCAGTTCTTC; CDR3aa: CASSNVGQNNEQFF
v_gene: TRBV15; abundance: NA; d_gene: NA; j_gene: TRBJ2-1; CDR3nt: TGTGCCACCAGCAGAGTTGCGAATGAGCAGTTCTTC; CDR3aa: CATSRVANEQFF
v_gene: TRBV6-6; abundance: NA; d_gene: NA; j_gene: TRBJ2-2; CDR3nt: TGTGCCAGCAGTAATAAGGATGGCGGGGAGCTGTTTTTT; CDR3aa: CASSNKDGGELFF
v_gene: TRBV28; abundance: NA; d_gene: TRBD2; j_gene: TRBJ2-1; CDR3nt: TGTGCCAGCAGTTTCCGGGAGGGTTCCAATGAGCAGTTCTTC; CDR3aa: CASSFREGSNEQFF
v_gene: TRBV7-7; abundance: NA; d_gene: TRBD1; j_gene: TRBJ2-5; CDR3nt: TGTGCTAGCAGCCCGGACAGGGGGCGTGAGGAGACCCAGTACTTC; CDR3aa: CASSPDRGREETQYF
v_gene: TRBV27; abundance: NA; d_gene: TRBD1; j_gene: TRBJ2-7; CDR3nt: TGTGCCAGCACCACCGGGACAGGGCGGCACGAGCAGTACTTC; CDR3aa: CASTTGTGRHEQYF
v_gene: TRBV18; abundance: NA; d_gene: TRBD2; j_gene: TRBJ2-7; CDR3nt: TGTGCCAGCTCACAGCTGGGAGGGGACGAGCAGTACTTC; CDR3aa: CASSQLGGDEQYF
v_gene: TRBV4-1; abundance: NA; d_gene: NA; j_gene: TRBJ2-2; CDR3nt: TGCGCCAGCAGCCACACCGGGGAGCTGTTTTTT; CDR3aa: CASSHTGELFF
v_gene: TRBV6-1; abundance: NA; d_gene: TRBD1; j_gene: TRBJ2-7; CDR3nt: TGTGCCAGCAATCCCCGGGACAGTCGCTACGAGCAGTACTTC; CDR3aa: CASNPRDSRYEQYF